Sequencing of this T cell receptor beta chain was carried out in a study of blood T cells in healthy people across ages. Overall study results and limits: Unsorted PBMC input precluded a conclusive naive versus antigen-experienced comparison. TCR beta diversity, measured per million T cells, fell in a roughly linear way with age.

V lost 7 bases and J 4 bases, leaving 18 bases between the germline ends. The CDR3 extends over 15 amino acids. Concerning this clonotype: No antigen is known for it.

The second PCR ran about 6 to 11 cycles with a sample-barcoded 5' primer and J-beta primers. Each CDR3 protein is one row after TCRdb ran MiXCR on the 5' RACE reads. The sample records approximately 2,000,000 distinct CDR3 sequences, roughly two fifths being singletons. Sequencing input: blood. This receptor was taken from a human donor in good health. The V call is TRBV12-3 or TRBV12-4, the J call TRBJ2-3; no firm D call. The CDR3 here is CASTPTAFAADTQYF. The CDR3 DNA follows: TGTGCCAGCACTCCAACAGCGTTCGCCGCAGATACGCAGTATTTT.